This TCR beta chain was obtained from a study of response to subunit inactivated influenza vaccine. Study-wide results and caveats: There was a suggestion from the authors that each seasonal influenza vaccination recruits few new T cells.

This clonotype was found a few times. Antigen specificity is unknown. Germline V lookup: CDR1 SGHTA, CDR2 FQGNSA. The CDR3 is made up of 15 amino acids. Trimming took 3 bases from V and 10 from J; bases not matched to a gene: 9. A single record per CDR3 protein comes from TCRdb applying MiXCR to the RT-PCR reads. There are more than 150,000 distinct CDR3 sequences in the sample; around 9.2% occur only once, and about 11% lies in the top ten. Sequenced material: non-naive T cells sorted from PBMCs, taken on the day of vaccination. This sequence was found in a man aged 45-60 years who received an inactivated influenza vaccine. The chain joins TRBV7-2 to TRBJ1-6; the match to TRBD1 covers 7 bases. The CDR3 sequence is CASSFRQGEGSPLHF. In DNA, the CDR3 is TGTGCCAGCAGCTTTCGCCAGGGGGAGGGGTCACCCCTCCACTTT.